Listed here are 32 T cell receptor beta chains from one sample, sequenced in a study of T cell repertoires in cytomegalovirus infection. Their target antigens are unknown. One entry per CDR3 protein, called by TCRdb with MiXCR from the reads. This table holds a few hundred thousand distinct CDR3 sequences, less than 25% found once. Sequences were derived from cultured PBMCs, sampled from culture after CMV antigen stimulation. All receptors derive from a human donor in good health (CMV status not recorded). Some clones in this sample may be carry-over from other donors' samples.

This clonotype has a count of ten or more. The gene calls are TRBV7-8 and TRBJ2-5; 11 bases line up with TRBD2. Unmatched junction bases numbered 7, after V lost 6 bases and J lost 4 bases. This CDR3 is built from 15 residues. Germline values: CDR1 SGHVS, CDR2 FQNEAQ. CDR3 region: CASSELAGVGETQYF. The CDR3 DNA reads as TGTGCCAGCAGTGAACTAGCGGGAGTAGGAGAGACCCAGTACTTC. The variable domain in full, with the rest retrieved from reference TRBV7-8 and TRBJ2-5, is GAGVSQSPRYKVAKRGQDVALRCDPISGHVSLFWYQQALGQGPEFLTYFQNEAQLDKSGLPSDRFFAERPEGSVSTLKIQRTQQEDSAVYLCASSELAGVGETQYFGPGTRLLVL.

A few counts support this clonotype. This rearrangement joins TRBV7-3 to TRBJ2-1; 9 nucleotides agree with TRBD1. Looked up from germline, CDR1 is SGHTA and CDR2 is FQGTGA. Trimming removed 6 bases from V and 3 bases from J; junction bases left unmatched: 6. This CDR3 has 15 residues. For the CDR3, the DNA is TGTGCCAGCAGTTCCGGGACAGGGTTCTACAATGAGCAGTTCTTC. This codes for CASSSGTGFYNEQFF.

This clonotype appeared many times. The rearrangement joins TRBV7-2 to TRBJ2-2; D is unresolved. Per germline, CDR1 SGHTA and CDR2 FQGNSA. Trimming removed 0 bases at V and 4 bases at J, with 15 bases between. The CDR3 has 17 amino acids. This CDR3 is CASSLARRMTLTGELFF. Written as DNA, the CDR3 is TGTGCCAGCAGCTTAGCGCGACGCATGACCCTCACCGGGGAGCTGTTTTTT.

This clonotype appeared many times. The J gene is TRBJ2-7, the V gene TRBV7-8; 15 bases match TRBD2. The CDR3 runs to 18 residues. V dropped 5 bases and J dropped 0; count of bases not matched to a gene: 8. CDR1 is SGHVS and CDR2 is FQNEAQ in the germline V gene. The CDR3 loop reads CASSAGLAGGGSSYEQYV. CDR3 coding DNA: TGTGCCAGCAGCGCCGGACTAGCGGGAGGGGGCAGCTCCTACGAGCAGTACGTC.

CDR3 DNA sequence: TGTGCCAGCCTGACCGGACAGGGTAGCTCCTACGAGCAGTACTTC. It codes for CASLTGQGSSYEQYF. This chain uses TRBV28 with TRBJ2-7; TRBD1 aligns across 8 bases. CDR3 length: 15 residues. Germline V lookup: CDR1 MDHEN, CDR2 SYDVKM. The V and J ends lost 8 bases and 0 bases, in that order; junction bases with no gene match: 9.

This chain links TRBV7-4 with TRBJ1-1; tentative D call: TRBD1 (6 bases). The CDR3 totals 14 residues. Looked up from germline, CDR1 is SGHVT and CDR2 is SQSDAQ. The germline V and J ends were trimmed by 1 base and 4 bases, with 10 bases remaining between them. This CDR3 is CASSLGGQGTEAFF. CDR3 coding DNA: TGTGCCAGCAGCTTAGGGGGGCAGGGCACTGAAGCTTTCTTT.

Only a few counts were recorded for this clonotype. The rearrangement uses TRBV6-2 or TRBV6-3 and TRBJ1-1; possible D gene TRBD1, 5 bases. This CDR3 is built from 17 residues. Per germline, CDR1 MNHEY and CDR2 SVGEGT. The V gene lost 1 base and the J gene lost 7 bases, with 22 bases spanning the gap. The CDR3 DNA reads TGTGCCAGCAGTTACTTCCCTCTCCAAGCAGGGCAATTTGAAGCTTTCTTT. Translation gives CASSYFPLQAGQFEAFF.

This clonotype was picked up a small number of times. The chain recombines TRBV5-1 with TRBJ2-7; D gene uncertain. Germline V gives CDR1 SGHRS, CDR2 YFSETQ. This CDR3 has 15 residues. Between the trimmed V and J ends, which lost 3 bases and 3 bases, there was a span of 16 bases. CDR3 sequence (DNA): TGCGCCAGCAGCTCCAGTCGGACCTCCCTCTACGAGCAGTACTTC. The encoded protein is CASSSSRTSLYEQYF.

The chain recombines TRBV7-9 with TRBJ2-5; 9 bases fit TRBD2. Germline V gives CDR1 SEHNR, CDR2 FQNEAQ (reference sequence). This CDR3 contains 17 residues. With 1 base clipped from V and 5 bases from J, the junction kept 11 bases outside the gene matches. As DNA, the CDR3 is TGTGCCAGCAGCTTAGGGGCGACTAGCGGAAGCGGGGAGACCCAGTACTTC. Translation: CASSLGATSGSGETQYF.

The V gene is TRBV4-3, the J gene TRBJ2-1; the match to TRBD2 covers 11 bases. Germline CDR1 is LGHNA and CDR2 is YSLEER. CDR3 length: 18 amino acids. The V gene end was trimmed by 1 base and the J gene end by 2 bases; junction bases not matched to a gene: 7. The CDR3 here is CASSQVLAGEGAYNEQFF. The DNA of the CDR3 is TGCGCCAGCAGCCAAGTACTAGCGGGAGAGGGGGCCTACAATGAGCAGTTCTTC.

This chain uses TRBV6-2 or TRBV6-3 with TRBJ1-6, with TRBD1 matching 7 bases. Germline-derived CDR1 and CDR2 are MNHEY and SVGEGT. This CDR3 spans 15 amino acids. V was pared by 6 bases and J by 3 bases, with 5 bases of the junction left unmatched. As DNA, the CDR3 is TGTGCCAGCAGCGTAGGGGGCCTCTATAATTCACCCCTCCACTTT. It encodes CASSVGGLYNSPLHF.

There are many counts of this clonotype. This chain connects TRBV7-2 to TRBJ2-1, with D perhaps TRBD1 or TRBD2 (6 bases each). The CDR3 has 14 amino acids. The germline V gene has CDR1 SGHTA and CDR2 FQGNSA. Trimming took 4 bases from V and 7 from J, leaving 14 bases between them. The CDR3 sequence is CASSSARGRNEQFF. CDR3 nucleotide sequence: TGTGCCAGCAGCTCCGCGAGGGGGAGGAATGAGCAGTTCTTC.

This chain links TRBV13 with TRBJ2-1; 7 bases are shared with TRBD2. Germline V lookup: CDR1 PRHDT, CDR2 FYEKMQ (reference sequence). This CDR3 region has 15 residues. V lost 1 base, J lost 5 bases, and 5 bases stayed unmatched. For the CDR3, the DNA is TGTGCCAGCAGCTTAGTCAGACTAGCTCACAATGAGCAGTTCTTC. Its protein is CASSLVRLAHNEQFF.

The rearrangement uses TRBV19 and TRBJ2-1; 7 nucleotides line up with TRBD2. The V gene's germline CDR1 is LNHDA and CDR2 SQIVND (reference sequence). CDR3 length: 15 residues. Trimming cost V 4 bases and J 7 bases; bases outside gene matches: 10. The CDR3 DNA reads TGTGCCAGTAGTACCGGTGCTAGCGGCCTGAATGAGCAGTTCTTC. The encoded protein is CASSTGASGLNEQFF. Filled out from reference TRBV19 and TRBJ2-1, the complete variable domain reads DGGITQSPKYLFRKEGQNVTLSCEQNLNHDAMYWYRQDPGQGLRLIYYSQIVNDFQKGDIAEGYSVSREKKESFPLTVTSAQKNPTAFYLCASSTGASGLNEQFFGPGTRLTVL.

This clonotype was observed at least ten times. The chain combines TRBV7-2 with TRBJ2-7; D call uncertain. This CDR3 is built from 15 residues. From germline, CDR1 is SGHTA and CDR2 FQGNSA. Trimming took off 3 bases at V and 2 bases at J, with 14 bases between the two ends. CDR3 sequence (DNA): TGTGCCAGCAGCTTCTCCTCGCGAAATCCCTACGAGCAGTACTTC. It yields the protein CASSFSSRNPYEQYF.

The chain uses TRBV28 and TRBJ2-7; the D is unclear. V lost 7 bases to trimming and J lost 0 bases, with 7 bases between them. Germline CDR1 reads MDHEN; CDR2 reads SYDVKM. This CDR3 spans 12 amino acids. The CDR3 DNA is TGTGCCAGCACTCACAACTCCTACGAGCAGTACTTC. It encodes CASTHNSYEQYF.

This clonotype has a count of ten or more. V is TRBV7-2 and J is TRBJ2-3, with 9 bases fitting TRBD2. The V segment lost 3 bases and the J segment 5 bases; nucleotides outside the gene matches: 3. CDR1 is SGHTA, CDR2 FQGNSA, per germline. This CDR3 comprises 14 residues. In nucleotides, the CDR3 is TGTGCCAGCAGCTTGACTAGCGGCCAAGATACGCAGTATTTT. Translating gives CASSLTSGQDTQYF. The variable domain in full, with the rest retrieved from reference TRBV7-2 and TRBJ2-3, is GAGVSQSPSNKVTEKGKDVELRCDPISGHTALYWYRQSLGQGLEFLIYFQGNSAPDKSGLPSDRFSAERTGGSVSTLTIQRTQQEDSAVYLCASSLTSGQDTQYFGPGTRLTVL.

At least ten counts were recorded for this clonotype. A junction boundary mismatches the germline segment, possibly from a read error. The chain is built from TRBV7-2 and TRBJ2-3, with D hard to call. CDR1 and CDR2 (germline): SGHTA, FQGNSA. This CDR3 is 8 amino acids long. CDR3 sequence reads: CASSWKDF. CDR3 sequence (DNA): TGTGCCAGCAGCTGGAAGGATTTT.

The sample holds a few counts of this clonotype. The chain recombines TRBV2 with TRBJ2-5, with 8 nucleotides matching TRBD2. The CDR3 spans 18 residues. The germline V gene has CDR1 SNHLY and CDR2 FYNNEI. V lost 0 bases to trimming and J lost 5 bases; unmatched junction nucleotides: 14. The CDR3, as DNA: TGTGCCAGCAGTGAAGCGCTGCAGAGCGGGAGAGAGGGGGAGACCCAGTACTTC. It is translated as CASSEALQSGREGETQYF.

V and J are TRBV27 and TRBJ1-6, with D uncertain. Germline CDR1 reads MNHEY; CDR2 reads SMNVEV (reference sequence). This CDR3 region has 11 residues. V lost 8 bases and J 8 bases, leaving 7 bases between the germline ends. The CDR3, as DNA: TGTGCCAGCGGGTTTGATTCACCCCTCCACTTT. Translating it yields CASGFDSPLHF.

The chain couples TRBV12-3 or TRBV12-4 to TRBJ2-7; D is possibly TRBD1 (6 bases). Deletions cut 0 bases from V and 2 bases from J, with 11 bases between. This CDR3 spans 15 amino acids. CDR3 protein: CASSLARQAAYEQYF. CDR3 nucleotides: TGTGCCAGCAGTTTAGCGAGACAGGCCGCCTACGAGCAGTACTTC.

The CDR3 loop is CASSTDRINSPLHF. Written as DNA, the CDR3 is TGTGCCAGCTCAACGGACAGGATTAATTCACCCCTCCACTTT. The chain carries TRBV18 and TRBJ1-6, with TRBD1 matching 7 bases. V shed 5 bases and J 6 bases; nucleotides not matched to a gene: 4. The CDR3 covers 14 residues. Germline CDR1 and CDR2: KGHSH and LQKENI.

The chain employs TRBV27 and TRBJ2-7, with a possible D match to TRBD2 (6 bases). The CDR3 contains 13 residues. Germline V gene lookup returns CDR1 MNHEY and CDR2 SMNVEV (reference sequence). V was clipped by 5 bases and J by 6 bases, with 14 bases between them. CDR3 nucleotides: TGTGCCAGCAGTCCCTCGGGGGTCGGCGAGCAGTACGTC. Translation gives CASSPSGVGEQYV.

This clonotype was seen only a few times. The rearrangement links TRBV20-1 to TRBJ1-4; no firm D call. V lost 4 bases to trimming and J lost 0 bases, with 6 bases between them. The length of the CDR3 is 13 residues. Germline V gene lookup returns CDR1 DFQATT and CDR2 SNEGSKA (reference sequence). CDR3 loop: CSAKHATNEKLFF. CDR3 in DNA: TGCAGTGCTAAACATGCAACTAATGAAAAACTGTTTTTT.

V is TRBV12-5 and J is TRBJ2-1; the match to TRBD2 covers 11 bases. This CDR3 has 16 amino acids. After removal of 4 bases from V and 1 base from J, the junction contained 3 bases not matched to a gene. Germline V CDR1 and CDR2: LGHNT, FRNRAP. DNA of the CDR3: TGTGCTAGTGGTTCAATAGCGGGAGGGTCCTACAATGAGCAGTTCTTC. Translating gives CASGSIAGGSYNEQFF.

This clonotype was seen a few times. V and J are TRBV5-4 and TRBJ2-7; tentatively, D is TRBD1 (5 bases). Germline V gene data show CDR1 as SGHNT and CDR2 as YYREEE (reference sequence). This CDR3 contains 15 residues. V was clipped by 4 bases and J by 2 bases, with 16 bases between them. The CDR3 region has the DNA TGTGCCAGCAGCGGAAACAGGAAATCCACCTACGAGCAGTACTTC. Its translation is CASSGNRKSTYEQYF.

This clonotype was counted only a few times. The gene calls are TRBV6-2 or TRBV6-3 and TRBJ2-1; 9 bases map to TRBD2. The ends lost 6 bases at V and 7 bases at J; junction bases unmatched: 13. CDR3 length: 16 residues. CDR1 and CDR2 from the germline V gene are MNHEY and SVGEGT. CDR3 bases: TGTGCCAGCAGCCCGATGGGGGCGGGAGGGCATAATGAGCAGTTCTTC. It codes for CASSPMGAGGHNEQFF.

The chain joins TRBV19 to TRBJ2-3; TRBD2 might be the D (6 bases). The CDR3 contains 16 residues. Per germline, CDR1 LNHDA and CDR2 SQIVND (reference sequence). V lost 7 bases and J lost 0, with 17 bases in between. This chain's CDR3 is CASKWRAGTSTDTQYF. The CDR3, as DNA: TGTGCCAGTAAATGGAGGGCAGGGACGAGCACAGATACGCAGTATTTT.

The chain couples TRBV6-2 or TRBV6-3 to TRBJ2-7; a weak D match, TRBD2 (5 bases). The CDR3 has 13 residues. Trimming stripped 10 bases from V and 2 bases from J, with 15 bases between. The germline V gene encodes CDR1 MNHEY and CDR2 SVGEGT. The CDR3 DNA follows: TGTGCCATCGCATCCCGGGATACCTACGAGCAGTACGTC. This gives the protein CAIASRDTYEQYV.

Here the CDR3 reads CASSPQLTGARETQYF. DNA for the CDR3: TGTGCCAGCAGCCCCCAACTGACAGGGGCCAGGGAGACCCAGTACTTC. This rearrangement joins TRBV7-6 to TRBJ2-5, with TRBD1 matching 8 bases. V lost 5 bases to trimming and J lost 5 bases; unmatched junction nucleotides: 13. CDR1 is SGHVS, CDR2 FNYEAQ, per germline. This CDR3 comprises 16 residues.

This clonotype was counted between two and nine times. J is TRBJ2-7 and V is TRBV6-6; maybe TRBD2 (6 bases). The V and J ends lost 5 bases and 6 bases respectively, with 14 bases between them. Per germline, CDR1 MNHNY and CDR2 SVGAGI (reference sequence). The CDR3 is 13 amino acids. The CDR3 DNA reads as TGTGCCAGCAGTCCGGGGGTGGAGGGCGAGCAGTACTTC. This gives the protein CASSPGVEGEQYF.

This rearrangement joins TRBV29-1 to TRBJ1-1; D possibly corresponds to TRBD1 (6 bases). V was cut by 6 bases and J by 5 bases, with 16 bases left in between. The CDR3 extends over 13 amino acids. Germline V lookup: CDR1 SQVTM, CDR2 ANQGSEA. CDR3 nucleotide sequence: TGCAGCGTGGCCGGGACAAGGGGGACTGAAGCTTTCTTT. This gives the protein CSVAGTRGTEAFF. The full variable domain, completed using reference TRBV29-1 and TRBJ1-1, is SAVISQKPSRDICQRGTSLTIQCQVDSQVTMMFWYRQQPGQSLTLIATANQGSEATYESGFVIDKFPISRPNLTFSTLTVSNMSPEDSSIYLCSVAGTRGTEAFFGQGTRLTVV.